This T cell receptor (beta chain) appears in the sequencing data of a study of blood T cell repertoires in COVID-19. Overall study context: Sample material is recorded as cDNA or gDNA derived from T cells, B-cell-depleted T cells, or PBMCs.

Method: immunoSEQ multiplex PCR; TCRdb's copy keeps in-frame clones and lacks some. The table has roughly 150,000 clones, approximately 81% seen once; the top ten hold roughly 8%. The recovered donors of Cohort 3 showed two negative PCRs, clearance, or symptom resolution. The CDR3 is 17 residues long. The J segment lost 4 bases and the V segment lost 1 base, leaving 9 bases of the junction unmatched. Germline V CDR1 and CDR2: SGHTA, FQGNSA. The sequenced material came from PBMCs or T cells enriched from blood (not recorded which). This receptor was taken from a woman between 50 and 59 years old who had recovered from COVID-19. The rearrangement links TRBV7-2 to TRBJ1-2; TRBD1 matches 10 bases. CDR3 DNA: TGTGCCAGCAGCTTAGGGACAGGGGGTAGAGGTGGCTATGGCTACACCTTC. Protein sequence: CASSLGTGGRGGYGYTF. Full variable domain (rest looked up from reference TRBV7-2 and TRBJ1-2): GAGVSQSPSNKVTEKGKDVELRCDPISGHTALYWYRQSLGQGLEFLIYFQGNSAPDKSGLPSDRFSAERTGGSVSTLTIQRTQQEDSAVYLCASSLGTGGRGGYGYTFGSGTRLTVV.